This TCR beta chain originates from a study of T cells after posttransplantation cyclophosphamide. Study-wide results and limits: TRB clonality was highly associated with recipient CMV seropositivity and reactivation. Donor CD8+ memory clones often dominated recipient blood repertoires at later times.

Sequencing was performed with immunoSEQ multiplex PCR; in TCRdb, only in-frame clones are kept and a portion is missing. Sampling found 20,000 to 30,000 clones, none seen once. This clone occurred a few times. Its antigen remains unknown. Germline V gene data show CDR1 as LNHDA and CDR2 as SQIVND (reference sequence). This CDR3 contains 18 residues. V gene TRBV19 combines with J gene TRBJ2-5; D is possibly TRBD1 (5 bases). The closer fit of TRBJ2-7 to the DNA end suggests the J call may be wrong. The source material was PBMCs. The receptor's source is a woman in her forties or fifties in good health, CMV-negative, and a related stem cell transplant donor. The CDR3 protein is CASSTPPGGARRTYEQYF. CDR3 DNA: TGTGCCAGTAGTACTCCCCCAGGTGGGGCCCGCCGAACCTACGAGCAGTACTTC.